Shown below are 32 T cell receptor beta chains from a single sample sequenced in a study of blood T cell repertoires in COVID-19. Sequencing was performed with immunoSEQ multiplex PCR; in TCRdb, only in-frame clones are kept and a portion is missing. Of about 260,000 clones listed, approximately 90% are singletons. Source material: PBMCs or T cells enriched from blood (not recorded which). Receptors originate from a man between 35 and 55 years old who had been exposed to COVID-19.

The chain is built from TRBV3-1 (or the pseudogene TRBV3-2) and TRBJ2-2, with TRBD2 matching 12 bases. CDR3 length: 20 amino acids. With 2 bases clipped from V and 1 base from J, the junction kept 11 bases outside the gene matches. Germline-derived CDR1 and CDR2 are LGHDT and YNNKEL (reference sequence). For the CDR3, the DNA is TGTGCCAGCAGCCAATCCCCCGGACTAGCGGGAAAAGTGAACACCGGGGAGCTGTTTTTT. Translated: CASSQSPGLAGKVNTGELFF.

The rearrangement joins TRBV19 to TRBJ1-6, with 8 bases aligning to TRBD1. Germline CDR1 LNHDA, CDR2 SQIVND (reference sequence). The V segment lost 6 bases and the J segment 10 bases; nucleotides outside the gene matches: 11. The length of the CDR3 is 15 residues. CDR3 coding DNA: TGTGCCAGTAGAGGCGATACAGGGGGAAAATCACCCCTCCACTTT. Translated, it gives CASRGDTGGKSPLHF.

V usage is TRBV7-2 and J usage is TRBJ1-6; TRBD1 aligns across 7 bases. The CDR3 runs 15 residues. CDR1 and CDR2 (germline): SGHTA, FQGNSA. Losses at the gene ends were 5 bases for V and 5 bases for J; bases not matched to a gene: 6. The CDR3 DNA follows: TGTGCCAGCAGCCAACGGGACAGAAATAATTCACCCCTCCACTTT. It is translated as CASSQRDRNNSPLHF.

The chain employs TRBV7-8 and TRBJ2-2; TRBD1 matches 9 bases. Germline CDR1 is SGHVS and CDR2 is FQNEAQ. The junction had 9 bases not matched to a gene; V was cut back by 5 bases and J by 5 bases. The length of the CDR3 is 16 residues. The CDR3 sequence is CASSPGRDRVTGELFF. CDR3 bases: TGTGCCAGCAGCCCCGGCCGGGACAGGGTAACCGGGGAGCTGTTTTTT.

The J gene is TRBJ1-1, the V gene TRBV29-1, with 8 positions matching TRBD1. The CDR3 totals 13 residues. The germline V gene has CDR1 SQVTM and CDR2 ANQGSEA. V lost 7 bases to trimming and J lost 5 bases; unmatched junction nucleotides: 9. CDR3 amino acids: CSGKQGVRTEAFF. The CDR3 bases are TGCAGCGGGAAACAGGGGGTGAGGACTGAAGCTTTCTTT.

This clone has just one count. The CDR3 DNA sequence: TGTGCCAGCAGTTTTCGGGCATTACTAGCGGGAGTCACCGGGGAGCTGTTTTTT. Its translation is CASSFRALLAGVTGELFF. The chain joins TRBV28 to TRBJ2-2; 11 positions match TRBD2. This CDR3 comprises 18 residues. CDR1 is MDHEN, CDR2 SYDVKM, per germline. The ends lost 3 bases at V and 4 bases at J; junction bases unmatched: 10.

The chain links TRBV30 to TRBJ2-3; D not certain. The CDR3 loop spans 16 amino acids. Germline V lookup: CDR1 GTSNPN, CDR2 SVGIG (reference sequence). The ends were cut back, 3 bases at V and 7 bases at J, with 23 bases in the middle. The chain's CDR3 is CAWSAHSTLRSNTQYF. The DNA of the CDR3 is TGTGCCTGGAGCGCCCACTCTACCCTAAGAAGCAATACGCAGTATTTT.

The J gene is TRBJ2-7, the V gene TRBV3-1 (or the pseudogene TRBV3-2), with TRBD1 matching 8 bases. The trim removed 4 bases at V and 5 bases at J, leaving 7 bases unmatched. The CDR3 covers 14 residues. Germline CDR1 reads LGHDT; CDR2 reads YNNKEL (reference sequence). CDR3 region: CASSLGTGSDEQYF. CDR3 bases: TGTGCCAGCAGCCTAGGGACAGGTAGCGACGAGCAGTACTTC.

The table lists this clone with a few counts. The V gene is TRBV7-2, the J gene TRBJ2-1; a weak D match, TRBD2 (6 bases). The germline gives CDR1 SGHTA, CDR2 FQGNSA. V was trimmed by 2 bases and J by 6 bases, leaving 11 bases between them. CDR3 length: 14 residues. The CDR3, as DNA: TGTGCCAGCAGCTTATATGGAGGGACCAATGAGCAGTTCTTC. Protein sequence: CASSLYGGTNEQFF.

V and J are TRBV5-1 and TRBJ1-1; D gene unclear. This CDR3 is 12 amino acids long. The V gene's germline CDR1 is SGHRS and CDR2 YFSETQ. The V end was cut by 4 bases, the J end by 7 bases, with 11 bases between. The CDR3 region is CASSQTGVEAFF. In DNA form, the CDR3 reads TGCGCCAGCAGCCAAACCGGGGTTGAAGCTTTCTTT.

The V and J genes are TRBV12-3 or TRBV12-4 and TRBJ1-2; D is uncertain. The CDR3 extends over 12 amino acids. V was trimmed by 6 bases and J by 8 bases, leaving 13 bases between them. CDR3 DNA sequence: TGTGCCAGCAGCGGGATTGGTGGGGGCTACACCTTC. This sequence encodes CASSGIGGGYTF.

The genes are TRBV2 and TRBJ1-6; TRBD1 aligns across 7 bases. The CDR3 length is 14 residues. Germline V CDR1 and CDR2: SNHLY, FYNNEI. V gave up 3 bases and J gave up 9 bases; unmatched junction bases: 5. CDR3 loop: CASSDRGKSSPLHF. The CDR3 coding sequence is TGTGCCAGCAGTGACAGGGGGAAGAGTTCACCCCTCCACTTT.

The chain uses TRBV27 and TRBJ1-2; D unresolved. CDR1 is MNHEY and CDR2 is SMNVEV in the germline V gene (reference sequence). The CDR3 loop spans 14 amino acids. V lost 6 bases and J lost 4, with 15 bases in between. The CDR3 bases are TGTGCCAGCAGGGGCACAGAGAACTTCTATGGCTACACCTTC. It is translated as CASRGTENFYGYTF.

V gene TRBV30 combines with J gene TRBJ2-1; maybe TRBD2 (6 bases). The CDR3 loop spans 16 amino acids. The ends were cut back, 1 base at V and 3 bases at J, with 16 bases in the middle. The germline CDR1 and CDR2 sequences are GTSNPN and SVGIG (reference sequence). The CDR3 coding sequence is TGTGCCTGGAGTGCCCCGCCTAGCGATTACTACAATGAGCAGTTCTTC. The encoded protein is CAWSAPPSDYYNEQFF.

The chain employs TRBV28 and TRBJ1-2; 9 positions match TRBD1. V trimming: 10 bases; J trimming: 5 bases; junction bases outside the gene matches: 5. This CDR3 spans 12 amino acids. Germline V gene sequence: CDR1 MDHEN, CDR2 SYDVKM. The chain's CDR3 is CATQQGAYGYTF. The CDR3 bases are TGTGCCACCCAACAGGGGGCATATGGCTACACCTTC.

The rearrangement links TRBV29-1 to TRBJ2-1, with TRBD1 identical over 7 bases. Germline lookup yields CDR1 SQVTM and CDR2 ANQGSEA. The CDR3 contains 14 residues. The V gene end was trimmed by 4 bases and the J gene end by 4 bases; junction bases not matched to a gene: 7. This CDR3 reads CSVGDSPLYNEQFF. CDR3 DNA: TGCAGCGTTGGGGACAGCCCCTTGTACAATGAGCAGTTCTTC.

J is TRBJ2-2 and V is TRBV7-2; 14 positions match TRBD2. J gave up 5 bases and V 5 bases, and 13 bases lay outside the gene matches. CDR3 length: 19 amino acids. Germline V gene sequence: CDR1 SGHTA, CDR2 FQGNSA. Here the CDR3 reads CASSPIMGLAGVRTGELFF. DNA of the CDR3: TGTGCCAGCAGCCCGATTATGGGACTAGCGGGAGTTAGAACCGGGGAGCTGTTTTTT.

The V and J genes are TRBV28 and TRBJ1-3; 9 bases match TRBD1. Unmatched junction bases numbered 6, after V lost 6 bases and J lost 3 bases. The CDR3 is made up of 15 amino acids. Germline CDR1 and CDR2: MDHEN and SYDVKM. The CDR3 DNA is TGTGCCAGCAGCCAACAGGGGGCTCATGGAAACACCATATATTTT. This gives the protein CASSQQGAHGNTIYF. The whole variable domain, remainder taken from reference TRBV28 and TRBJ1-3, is DVKVTQSSRYLVKRTGEKVFLECVQDMDHENMFWYRQDPGLGLRLIYFSYDVKMKEKGDIPEGYSVSREKKERFSLILESASTNQTSMYLCASSQQGAHGNTIYFGEGSWLTVV.

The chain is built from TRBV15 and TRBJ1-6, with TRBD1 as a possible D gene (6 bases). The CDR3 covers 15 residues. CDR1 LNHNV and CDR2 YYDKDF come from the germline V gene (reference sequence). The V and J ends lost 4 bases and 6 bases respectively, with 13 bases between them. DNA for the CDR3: TGTGCCACCAGCATCCTACGGGACATTAATTCACCCCTCCACTTT. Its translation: CATSILRDINSPLHF.

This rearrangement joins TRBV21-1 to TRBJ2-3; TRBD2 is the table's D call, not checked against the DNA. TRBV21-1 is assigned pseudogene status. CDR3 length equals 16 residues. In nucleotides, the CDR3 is TGTGCCAGCAGCTCCCCGGGACTAGCTTTCCCAGATACGCAGTATTTT. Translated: CASSSPGLAFPDTQYF.

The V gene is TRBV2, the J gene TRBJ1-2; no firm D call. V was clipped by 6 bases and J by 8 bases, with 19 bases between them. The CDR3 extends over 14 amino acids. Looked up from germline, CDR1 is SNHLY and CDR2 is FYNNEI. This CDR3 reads CASRVFTAETGYTF. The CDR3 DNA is TGTGCCAGCAGGGTATTTACAGCCGAGACGGGCTACACCTTC.

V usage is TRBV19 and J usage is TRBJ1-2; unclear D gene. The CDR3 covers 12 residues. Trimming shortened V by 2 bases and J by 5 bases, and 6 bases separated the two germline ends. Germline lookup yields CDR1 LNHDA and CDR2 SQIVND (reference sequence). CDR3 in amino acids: CASSIRDYGYTF. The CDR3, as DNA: TGTGCCAGTAGTATACGGGATTATGGCTACACCTTC.

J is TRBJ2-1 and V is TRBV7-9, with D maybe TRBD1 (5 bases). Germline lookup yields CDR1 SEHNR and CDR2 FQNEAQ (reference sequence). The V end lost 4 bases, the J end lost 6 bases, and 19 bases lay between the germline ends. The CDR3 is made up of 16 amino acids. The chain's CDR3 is CASSSTEYRPSNEQFF. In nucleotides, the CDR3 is TGTGCCAGCAGCTCGACAGAGTACCGACCCAGCAATGAGCAGTTCTTC. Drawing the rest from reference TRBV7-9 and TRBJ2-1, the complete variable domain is DTGVSQNPRHKITKRGQNVTFRCDPISEHNRLYWYRQTLGQGPEFLTYFQNEAQLEKSRLLSDRFSAERPKGSFSTLEIQRTEQGDSAMYLCASSSTEYRPSNEQFFGPGTRLTVL.

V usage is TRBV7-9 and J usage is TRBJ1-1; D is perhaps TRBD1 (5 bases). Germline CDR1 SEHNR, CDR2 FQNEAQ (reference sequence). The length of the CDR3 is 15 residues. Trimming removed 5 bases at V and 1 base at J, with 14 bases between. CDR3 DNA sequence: TGTGCCAGCAGCCGAATTGCCGGGGGGAACACTGAAGCTTTCTTT. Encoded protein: CASSRIAGGNTEAFF. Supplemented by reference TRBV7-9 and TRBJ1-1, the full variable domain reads DTGVSQNPRHKITKRGQNVTFRCDPISEHNRLYWYRQTLGQGPEFLTYFQNEAQLEKSRLLSDRFSAERPKGSFSTLEIQRTEQGDSAMYLCASSRIAGGNTEAFFGQGTRLTVV.

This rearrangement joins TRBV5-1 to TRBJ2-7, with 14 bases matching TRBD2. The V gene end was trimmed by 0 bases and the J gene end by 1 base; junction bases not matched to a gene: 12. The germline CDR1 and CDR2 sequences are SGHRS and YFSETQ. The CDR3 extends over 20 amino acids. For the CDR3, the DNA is TGCGCCAGCAGCTTGGAGACTAGCGGGAGGGCCCAGGGAACTTCCTACGAGCAGTACTTC. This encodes CASSLETSGRAQGTSYEQYF. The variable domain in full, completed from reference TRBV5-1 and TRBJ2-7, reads KAGVTQTPRYLIKTRGQQVTLSCSPISGHRSVSWYQQTPGQGLQFLFEYFSETQRNKGNFPGRFSGRQFSNSRSEMNVSTLELGDSALYLCASSLETSGRAQGTSYEQYFGPGTRLTVT.

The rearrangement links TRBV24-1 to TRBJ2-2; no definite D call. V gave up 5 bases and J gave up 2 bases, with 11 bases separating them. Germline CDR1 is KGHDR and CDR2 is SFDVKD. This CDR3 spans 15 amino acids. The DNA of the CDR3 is TGTGCCACCAGTGCTATTTCGGGTAACACCGGGGAGCTGTTTTTT. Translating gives CATSAISGNTGELFF.

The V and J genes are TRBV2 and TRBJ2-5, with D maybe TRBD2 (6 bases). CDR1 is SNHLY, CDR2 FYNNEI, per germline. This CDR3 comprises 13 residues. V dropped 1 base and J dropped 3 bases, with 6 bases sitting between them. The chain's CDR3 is CASSEGGEETQYF. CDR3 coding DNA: TGTGCCAGCAGTGAAGGGGGGGAAGAGACCCAGTACTTC.

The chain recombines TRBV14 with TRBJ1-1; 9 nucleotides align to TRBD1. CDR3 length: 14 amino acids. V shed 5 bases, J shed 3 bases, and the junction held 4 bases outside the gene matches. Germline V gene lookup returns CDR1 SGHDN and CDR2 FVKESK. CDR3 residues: CASSLWTGDTEAFF. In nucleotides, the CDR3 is TGTGCCAGCAGCTTGTGGACAGGGGACACTGAAGCTTTCTTT.

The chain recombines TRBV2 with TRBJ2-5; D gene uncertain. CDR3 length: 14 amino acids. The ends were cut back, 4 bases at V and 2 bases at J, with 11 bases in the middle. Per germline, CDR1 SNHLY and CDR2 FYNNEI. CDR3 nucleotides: TGTGCCAGCAGTGTACTATCCGTACAAGAGACCCAGTACTTC. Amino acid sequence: CASSVLSVQETQYF.

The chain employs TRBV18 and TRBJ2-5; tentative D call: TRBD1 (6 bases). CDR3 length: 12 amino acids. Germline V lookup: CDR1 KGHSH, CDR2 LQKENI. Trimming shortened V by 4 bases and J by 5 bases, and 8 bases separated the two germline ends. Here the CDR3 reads CASSLRGETQYF. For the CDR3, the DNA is TGTGCCAGCTCACTAAGGGGGGAGACCCAGTACTTC.

CDR3 DNA: TGCGCCAGCCTCAGCGGGAGCACAGATACGCAGTATTTT. Residues: CASLSGSTDTQYF. The chain combines TRBV5-1 with TRBJ2-3; the D gene is possibly TRBD2 (6 bases). The V gene's germline CDR1 is SGHRS and CDR2 YFSETQ. The CDR3 totals 13 residues. Trimming took 7 bases from V and 0 from J, leaving 9 bases between them.

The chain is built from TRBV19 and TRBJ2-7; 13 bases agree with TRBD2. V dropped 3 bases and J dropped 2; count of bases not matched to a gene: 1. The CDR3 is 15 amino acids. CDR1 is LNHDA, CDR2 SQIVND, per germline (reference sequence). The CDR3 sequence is CASSIGLAGAYEQYF. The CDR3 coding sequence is TGTGCCAGTAGTATCGGACTAGCGGGAGCCTACGAGCAGTACTTC.